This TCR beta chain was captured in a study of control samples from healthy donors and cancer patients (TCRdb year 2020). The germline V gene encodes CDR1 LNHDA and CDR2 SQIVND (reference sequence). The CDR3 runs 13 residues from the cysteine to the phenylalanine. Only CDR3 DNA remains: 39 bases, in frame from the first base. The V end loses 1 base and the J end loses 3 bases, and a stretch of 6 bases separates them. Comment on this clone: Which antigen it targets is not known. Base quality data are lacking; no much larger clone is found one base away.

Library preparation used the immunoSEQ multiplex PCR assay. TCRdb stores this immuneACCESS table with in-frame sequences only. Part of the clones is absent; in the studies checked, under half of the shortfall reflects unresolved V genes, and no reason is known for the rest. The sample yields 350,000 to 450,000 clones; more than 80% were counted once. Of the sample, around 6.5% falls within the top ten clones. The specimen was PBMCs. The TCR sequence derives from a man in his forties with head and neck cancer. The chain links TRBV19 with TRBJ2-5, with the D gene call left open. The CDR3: CASSIASKETQYF. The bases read TGTGCCAGTAGTATAGCATCTAAAGAGACCCAGTACTTC.